The 30 T cell receptor beta chains given below trace back to one sample, sequenced in a study of regulatory T cells in long-lasting Graves disease. As for time point: persistent/refractory GD, antithyroid drugs over 5 years with positive TRAb. Scientists built the TCR library using RNA that was extracted from PBMCs. CDR3-region Arm-PCR and iRepertoire HTBI primers produced the TCR beta libraries. TCRdb used MiXCR to reprocess the multiplex PCR reads, holding one entry per CDR3 protein. The repertoire holds a few hundred thousand distinct CDR3 sequences, with 23% as singletons. Sample: peripheral blood mononuclear cells (PBMCs), taken when the disease was refractory, from a patient treated with antithyroid drugs. The receptor set was obtained from a female donor with Graves disease.

This clonotype was recorded at least ten times. The J gene is TRBJ2-5, the V gene TRBV20-1; TRBD2 aligns across 12 bases. CDR3 length: 20 amino acids. Germline trimming cut 2 bases from V and 5 bases from J; bases unmatched to any gene: 21. Germline CDR1 reads DFQATT; CDR2 reads SNEGSKA (reference sequence). CDR3 DNA sequence: TGCAGTGCTAGAAGTCCGCTAGCGGGAGGGCCGGACAAGGGAGCGGAGACCCAGTACTTC. Translated: CSARSPLAGGPDKGAETQYF.

The chain couples TRBV20-1 to TRBJ1-1, with 10 bases identical to TRBD1. V was clipped by 6 bases and J by 8 bases; unmatched bases: 9. Germline V gives CDR1 DFQATT, CDR2 SNEGSKA (reference sequence). The CDR3 is 13 residues long. The CDR3 DNA reads TGCAGTGCGCCTGACAGGGGGCGTATCGAAGCTTTCTTT. This encodes CSAPDRGRIEAFF.

The chain combines TRBV6-1 with TRBJ1-6; TRBD1 agrees at 9 bases. This CDR3 comprises 13 residues. The germline V gene encodes CDR1 MNHNS and CDR2 SASEGT. V shed 5 bases, J shed 9 bases, and the junction held 2 bases outside the gene matches. CDR3: CASSRDRASPLHF. Written as DNA, the CDR3 is TGTGCCAGCAGTAGGGACAGGGCTTCACCCCTCCACTTT.

This clonotype has just a few counts. The CDR3 ends on some other residue instead of the conserved phenylalanine or tryptophan, so this is likely a read error. The V call is TRBV7-2, the J call TRBJ2-7; 14 bases agree with TRBD2. Germline V CDR1 and CDR2: SGHTA, FQGNSA. The ends lost 2 bases at V and 4 bases at J; junction bases unmatched: 1. CDR3 length equals 15 residues. The CDR3 protein is CASSLRLAGGYEQYL. The CDR3 coding sequence is TGTGCCAGCAGCTTAAGACTAGCGGGAGGGTACGAGCAGTACCTC.

The genes are TRBV5-1 and TRBJ1-5; D uncertain. Germline lookup yields CDR1 SGHRS and CDR2 YFSETQ. CDR3 size: 15 residues. With 0 bases removed from V and 3 bases from J, the gap between germline ends came to 10 bases. CDR3 sequence: CASSLAGAFNQPQHF. DNA for the CDR3: TGCGCCAGCAGCTTGGCCGGTGCCTTCAATCAGCCCCAGCATTTT. Drawing the rest from reference TRBV5-1 and TRBJ1-5, the complete variable domain is KAGVTQTPRYLIKTRGQQVTLSCSPISGHRSVSWYQQTPGQGLQFLFEYFSETQRNKGNFPGRFSGRQFSNSRSEMNVSTLELGDSALYLCASSLAGAFNQPQHFGDGTRLSIL.

There are many counts of this clonotype. V and J are TRBV2 and TRBJ2-5; 10 bases are shared with TRBD1. The junction had 7 bases not matched to a gene; V was cut back by 2 bases and J by 4 bases. Looked up from germline, CDR1 is SNHLY and CDR2 is FYNNEI. CDR3 length: 16 residues. The CDR3 region has the DNA TGTGCCAGCAGTGAACAGGGACAGGGGTCCGGAGAGACCCAGTACTTC. Translated, it gives CASSEQGQGSGETQYF.

This clonotype was seen ten or more times. The V call is TRBV12-3 or TRBV12-4, the J call TRBJ2-2; 7 nucleotides match TRBD1. The CDR3 is 18 residues long. V was clipped by 2 bases and J by 0 bases; unmatched bases: 9. CDR3 coding DNA: TGTGCCAGCAGTTTATTCCCAGGGGGTGGTTCGAACACCGGGGAGCTGTTTTTT. Translated: CASSLFPGGGSNTGELFF.

The chain recombines TRBV7-2 with TRBJ2-3; D might be TRBD1 or TRBD2, each matching 5 bases. This CDR3 spans 15 amino acids. Germline-derived CDR1 and CDR2 are SGHTA and FQGNSA. V shed 2 bases and J shed 4 bases, with 13 bases lying between them. In DNA, the CDR3 is TGTGCCAGCAGCTTACGGGACCCGAGGGCAGATACGCAGTATTTT. It encodes CASSLRDPRADTQYF.

This clonotype has just a few counts. The chain has TRBV10-3 and TRBJ2-5; D not resolved. This CDR3 region has 14 residues. V lost 7 bases to trimming and J lost 1 base, with 13 bases between them. Looked up from germline, CDR1 is ENHRY and CDR2 is SYGVKD. The CDR3 DNA sequence: TGTGCCATCACCCCGGACGTAAGCCAAGAGACCCAGTACTTC. It translates to CAITPDVSQETQYF.

This clonotype was picked up a small number of times. This chain connects TRBV6-2 or TRBV6-3 to TRBJ2-1; D uncertain. CDR3 size: 13 residues. Trimming took 7 bases from V and 5 from J, leaving 12 bases between them. CDR1 is MNHEY and CDR2 is SVGEGT in the germline V gene. The chain's CDR3 is CASITPGDNEQFF. The CDR3 DNA reads TGTGCCAGCATAACACCCGGCGACAATGAGCAGTTCTTC.

This clonotype was detected a few times. The rearrangement uses TRBV5-8 and TRBJ1-1; TRBD1 might be the D (6 bases). Germline lookup yields CDR1 SGHTS and CDR2 YDEGEE. The CDR3 runs 13 residues. V was clipped by 0 bases and J by 11 bases, with 14 bases between them. CDR3 in amino acids: CASSLGINRAAFF. In DNA form, the CDR3 reads TGTGCCAGCAGCTTGGGGATAAACAGGGCGGCTTTCTTT.

This clonotype was counted only a few times. The chain employs TRBV9 and TRBJ1-3, with D perhaps matching TRBD1 (5 bases). This CDR3 region has 16 residues. Germline V lookup: CDR1 SGDLS, CDR2 YYNGEE. The V end lost 0 bases, the J end lost 0 bases, and 10 bases lay between the germline ends. In DNA form, the CDR3 reads TGTGCCAGCAGCGTAGCTGGCGGGACCTCTGGAAACACCATATATTTT. This gives the protein CASSVAGGTSGNTIYF.

This clonotype was recorded a few times. V usage is TRBV6-4 and J usage is TRBJ1-6, with D possibly being TRBD1 (6 bases). V was pared by 5 bases and J by 8 bases, with 19 bases between. The CDR3 is 16 amino acids. The germline V gene encodes CDR1 MRHNA and CDR2 SNTAGT. CDR3 residues: CASSYRTGQSYSPLHF. The CDR3 nucleotides are TGTGCCAGCAGTTACCGGACGGGACAATCGTATTCACCCCTCCACTTT.

This clonotype was picked up many times. The rearrangement uses TRBV7-8 and TRBJ1-2; TRBD1 matches 10 bases. Germline CDR1 and CDR2: SGHVS and FQNEAQ. The CDR3 consists of 15 residues. Trimming at V came to 5 bases and at J to 2 bases, leaving 5 bases not matched to a gene. The CDR3 DNA follows: TGTGCCAGCAGCCCACCGACAGGGGGCAACTATGGCTACACCTTC. This gives the protein CASSPPTGGNYGYTF.

The table lists this clonotype with many counts. This chain connects TRBV28 to TRBJ2-5; unclear D gene. V was cut by 5 bases and J by 5 bases, with 15 bases left in between. This CDR3 contains 14 residues. Looked up from germline, CDR1 is MDHEN and CDR2 is SYDVKM. The CDR3 region has the DNA TGTGCCAGCAGTCCTTCCCCAGGATTCGAGACCCAGTACTTC. It encodes CASSPSPGFETQYF.

The V and J genes are TRBV9 and TRBJ2-2; 7 positions agree with TRBD1. The CDR3 is 17 residues long. Per germline, CDR1 SGDLS and CDR2 YYNGEE. The ends lost 3 bases at V and 1 base at J; junction bases unmatched: 9. CDR3 nucleotides: TGTGCCAGCAGCGGAGGGGCCGGGACAGTGAACACCGGGGAGCTGTTTTTT. Amino acids: CASSGGAGTVNTGELFF.

This clonotype has a count of ten or more. The V gene is TRBV28, the J gene TRBJ1-5; TRBD1 might be the D (6 bases). Deletions cut 5 bases from V and 5 bases from J, with 13 bases between. Germline CDR1 and CDR2: MDHEN and SYDVKM. There are 14 residues in the CDR3. The CDR3 nucleotides are TGTGCCAGCAGTCCCTCCGAGGGGGATCAGCCCCAGCATTTT. This sequence encodes CASSPSEGDQPQHF.

The chain recombines TRBV24-1 with TRBJ2-2, with a possible D match to TRBD2 (5 bases). The CDR3 length is 14 residues. Germline-derived CDR1 and CDR2 are KGHDR and SFDVKD. V lost 6 bases, J lost 0 bases, and 7 bases lay in between. This chain's CDR3 is CATSTEANTGELFF. The CDR3 DNA reads TGTGCCACCAGTACGGAGGCGAACACCGGGGAGCTGTTTTTT.

This chain connects TRBV20-1 to TRBJ1-6; TRBD1 might be the D (5 bases). The length of the CDR3 is 14 residues. Looked up from germline, CDR1 is DFQATT and CDR2 is SNEGSKA (reference sequence). The V end lost 6 bases, the J end lost 4 bases, and 13 bases lay between the germline ends. The CDR3 DNA sequence: TGCAGTGCACAACCCGGGGGTTATAATTCACCCCTCCACTTT. This gives the protein CSAQPGGYNSPLHF.

This clonotype was seen a handful of times. J is TRBJ2-3 and V is TRBV12-3 or TRBV12-4, with a possible D match to TRBD2 (7 bases). The CDR3 is 17 amino acids. V lost 7 bases and J lost 0, with 20 bases in between. CDR3 protein: CASTSRGAGSSTDTQYF. DNA for the CDR3: TGTGCCAGCACCTCCCGGGGGGCAGGGTCTAGCACAGATACGCAGTATTTT.

The genes are TRBV18 and TRBJ2-5, with 8 bases fitting TRBD1. This CDR3 comprises 16 residues. Unmatched junction bases numbered 12, after V lost 4 bases and J lost 5 bases. CDR1 and CDR2 from the germline V gene are KGHSH and LQKENI. The CDR3, as DNA: TGTGCCAGCTCACTACGAACGACAGGGGCAGGCGAGACCCAGTACTTC. Translated, it gives CASSLRTTGAGETQYF.

V and J are TRBV15 and TRBJ1-5, with D hard to call. CDR1 and CDR2 from the germline V gene are LNHNV and YYDKDF (reference sequence). The CDR3 is made up of 17 amino acids. V lost 1 base to trimming and J lost 0 bases, with 13 bases between them. The DNA of the CDR3 is TGTGCCACCAGCAGAGGAAGGTACGGAAATAGCAATCAGCCCCAGCATTTT. This sequence encodes CATSRGRYGNSNQPQHF.

The chain is built from TRBV11-2 and TRBJ2-1; D gene ambiguous. The CDR3 totals 15 residues. The V end was cut by 3 bases, the J end by 6 bases, with 15 bases between. Germline loops: CDR1 SGHAT, CDR2 FQNNGV. The CDR3 is CASSFLGSIGNEQFF. CDR3 sequence (DNA): TGTGCCAGCAGCTTCCTCGGGTCGATAGGCAATGAGCAGTTCTTC.

This clonotype was seen only a few times. The rearrangement links TRBV7-9 to TRBJ2-5; D remains ambiguous. Germline V gives CDR1 SEHNR, CDR2 FQNEAQ (reference sequence). The CDR3 is made up of 14 amino acids. Trimming removed 3 bases from V and 3 bases from J, with 11 bases in between. CDR3 in DNA: TGTGCCAGCAGCTTTCATGACTTAAAAGAGACCCAGTACTTC. This codes for CASSFHDLKETQYF. Using reference TRBV7-9 and TRBJ2-5 for the parts outside the CDR3, the full variable domain is DTGVSQNPRHKITKRGQNVTFRCDPISEHNRLYWYRQTLGQGPEFLTYFQNEAQLEKSRLLSDRFSAERPKGSFSTLEIQRTEQGDSAMYLCASSFHDLKETQYFGPGTRLLVL.

J is TRBJ2-7 and V is TRBV7-6; D is perhaps TRBD2 (6 bases). Germline CDR1 is SGHVS and CDR2 is FNYEAQ. This CDR3 is built from 16 residues. Trimming pared 2 bases from V and 2 bases from J, leaving 16 bases between. The CDR3 sequence: CASSLQSGTYTYEQYF. In nucleotides, the CDR3 is TGTGCCAGCAGCTTACAGTCCGGGACTTATACCTACGAGCAGTACTTC.

This sequence joins TRBV25-1 and TRBJ2-1; TRBD1 is a possible D gene (6 bases). The germline CDR1 and CDR2 sequences are MGHDK and SYGVNS. CDR3 length equals 16 residues. Trimming stripped 4 bases from V and 4 bases from J, with 17 bases between. The chain's CDR3 is CASSGGSGTLYNEQFF. Written as DNA, the CDR3 is TGTGCCAGCAGTGGGGGCTCCGGGACACTTTACAATGAGCAGTTCTTC.

The J gene is TRBJ1-5, the V gene TRBV6-1; TRBD1 matches at 10 bases. The CDR3 covers 15 residues. From germline, CDR1 is MNHNS and CDR2 SASEGT. J was trimmed by 4 bases and V by 5 bases; bases with no gene match: 5. The CDR3 spells CASSIGTGANQPQHF. The CDR3 DNA reads TGTGCCAGCAGTATTGGGACAGGGGCGAATCAGCCCCAGCATTTT.

This chain uses TRBV20-1 with TRBJ2-7; 10 positions agree with TRBD2. The germline V gene encodes CDR1 DFQATT and CDR2 SNEGSKA (reference sequence). The CDR3 runs to 14 residues. The V segment lost 3 bases and the J segment 4 bases; nucleotides outside the gene matches: 6. The CDR3 reads CSASLASGSYEQYF. The CDR3 nucleotides are TGCAGTGCTAGTTTGGCTAGCGGGAGTTACGAGCAGTACTTC.

This rearrangement joins TRBV11-2 to TRBJ2-7, with D maybe TRBD2 (5 bases). The V end was cut by 1 base, the J end by 4 bases, with 17 bases between. Germline CDR1 reads SGHAT; CDR2 reads FQNNGV. The CDR3 runs 16 residues. CDR3 amino acids: CASSLVFASTGYEQYF. The CDR3 DNA follows: TGTGCCAGCAGCTTAGTCTTTGCCTCCACGGGGTACGAGCAGTACTTC.

The chain combines TRBV20-1 with TRBJ2-2; no firm D call. Between the trimmed V and J ends, which lost 5 bases and 1 base, there was a span of 5 bases. This CDR3 has 12 residues. CDR1 is DFQATT, CDR2 SNEGSKA, per germline (reference sequence). In DNA form, the CDR3 reads TGCAGTGCTTACAGGAACACCGGGGAGCTGTTTTTT. It specifies CSAYRNTGELFF.